The rows below give T cell receptor beta chains drawn from one sample of a study of T cell responses to AZD1222 COVID-19 vaccine. Sequencing used immunoSEQ multiplex PCR; TCRdb keeps in-frame clones, though not all of them. The sample lists under 150,000 clones, roughly 90% occurring once. The sequencing here drew on peripheral blood, taken 28 days after the second AZD1222 dose. All receptors derive from an adult who received the AZD1222 COVID-19 vaccine. The CDR3 runs from the conserved cysteine through the conserved F or W. Only part of the rows carry a size: once, few, many, or a class if the clone is expanded.

NA,TRBJ1-5,TRBV12-3/TRBV12-4,CASSSTGASPQHF
NA,TRBJ1-5,TRBV29-1,CSVRTDSRGPQHF
NA,TRBJ2-7,TRBV6-5,CASSYSASGGAEQYF
NA,TRBJ2-1,TRBV11-3,CASSSVTGSGEQFF
NA,TRBJ1-4,TRBV28,CASSSGTGPPREKLFF
NA,TRBJ2-2,TRBV5-1,CASSPAAGTGELFF
NA,TRBJ1-3,TRBV28,CASSRQGGTILSNTIYF
NA,TRBJ1-6,TRBV7-2,CASSLQTGASEAPLHF
NA,TRBJ2-1,TRBV15,CATSRADLAGGYNEQFF
NA,TRBJ1-2,TRBV7-9,CASSLRDLYGYTF
once,TRBJ2-1,TRBV7-2,CASSFPTQYNEQFF
once,TRBJ1-2,TRBV12-3/TRBV12-4,CASSLSSYGYTF
once,TRBJ1-1,TRBV10-1,CASINRRNTEAFF
NA,TRBJ1-6,TRBV7-9,CASSLVGHLNSPLHF
few,TRBJ2-2,TRBV11-2,CASSLAVGGAGELFF
few,TRBJ1-4,TRBV3-1/TRBV3-2,CASSQGTVSPNEKLFF
NA,TRBJ2-1,TRBV19,CASGLAGVNEQFF
NA,TRBJ2-3,TRBV28,CASSPHDTDTQYF
NA,TRBJ2-5,TRBV7-3,CASSRGLAGDQETQYF
NA,TRBJ1-2,TRBV7-9,CASSLGLQGSGYTF
NA,TRBJ2-1,TRBV28,CASSLAGAYNEQFF
NA,TRBJ2-5,TRBV7-2,CASVNAAGVSKTQYF
NA,TRBJ2-7,TRBV12-3/TRBV12-4,CASSFKEAAFRDF
NA,TRBJ1-5,TRBV6-5,CASKRAMNQPQHF
NA,TRBJ2-7,TRBV18,CASSPGPGQGTSYEQYF
NA,TRBJ1-2,TRBV5-6,CASSLRDRGGSYTF
once,TRBJ1-1,TRBV29-1,CSVVGVEDTEAFF
once,TRBJ1-1,TRBV30,CAWRNRDTQGYAEAFF
NA,TRBJ1-3,TRBV5-1,CASSSTGRGSGNTIYF
NA,TRBJ1-3,TRBV4-3,CASSHATDISGNTIYF
NA,TRBJ1-5,TRBV6-5,CASSYSASGNQPQHF
once,TRBJ2-1,TRBV7-2,CASSLAAGTEQFF
NA,TRBJ2-1,TRBV5-1,CASSLDSTPGNEQFF
NA,TRBJ1-5,TRBV6-5,CASSTWGDSNQPQHF
few,TRBJ2-7,TRBV19,CASSGLAGASYEQYF